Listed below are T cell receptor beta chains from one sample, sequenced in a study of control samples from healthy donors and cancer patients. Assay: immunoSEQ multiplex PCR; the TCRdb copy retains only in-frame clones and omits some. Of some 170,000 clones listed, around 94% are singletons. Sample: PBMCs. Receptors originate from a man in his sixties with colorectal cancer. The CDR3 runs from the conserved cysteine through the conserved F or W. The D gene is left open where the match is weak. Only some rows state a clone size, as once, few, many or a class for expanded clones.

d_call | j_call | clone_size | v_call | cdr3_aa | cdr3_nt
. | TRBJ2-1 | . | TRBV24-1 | CATSDSEHNEQFF | TGTGCCACCAGTGATTCAGAACACAATGAGCAGTTCTTC
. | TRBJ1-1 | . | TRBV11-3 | CASSLQENTEAFF | TGTGCCAGCAGCTTACAGGAGAACACTGAAGCTTTCTTT
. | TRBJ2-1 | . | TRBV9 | CASSVGMEYNEQFF | TGTGCCAGCAGCGTAGGGATGGAGTACAATGAGCAGTTCTTC
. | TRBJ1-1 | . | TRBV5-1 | CASSLGAPPNTEAFF | TGCGCCAGCAGCTTGGGGGCACCCCCGAACACTGAAGCTTTCTTT
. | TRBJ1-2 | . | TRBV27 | CASSFAGTIGYGYTF | TGTGCCAGCAGTTTTGCGGGGACAATTGGCTATGGCTACACCTTC
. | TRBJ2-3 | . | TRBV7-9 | CASSLAGGADTQYF | TGTGCCAGCAGCTTAGCCGGGGGCGCAGATACGCAGTATTTT
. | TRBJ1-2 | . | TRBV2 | CASREQGGIYGYTF | TGTGCCAGCAGAGAACAGGGTGGTATCTACGGCTACACCTTC
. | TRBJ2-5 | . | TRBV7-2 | CASSLWTRSQETQYF | TGTGCCAGCAGCTTATGGACCAGGTCTCAAGAGACCCAGTACTTC
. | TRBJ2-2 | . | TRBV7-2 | CASSLVPVANTGELFF | TGTGCCAGCAGCTTAGTTCCGGTGGCGAACACCGGGGAGCTGTTTTTT
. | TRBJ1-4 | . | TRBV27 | CASSLGQYEKLFF | TGTGCCAGCAGTTTAGGACAGTATGAAAAACTGTTTTTT
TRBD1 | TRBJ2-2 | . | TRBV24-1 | CATSVTGVSTGELFF | TGTGCCACCAGTGTGACAGGGGTCAGCACCGGGGAGCTGTTTTTT
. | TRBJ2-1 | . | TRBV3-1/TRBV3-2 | CASSQDQVAEYNEQFF | TGTGCCAGCAGCCAAGATCAGGTAGCGGAATACAATGAGCAGTTCTTC
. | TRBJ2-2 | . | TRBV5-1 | CASSSQSQGTGELFF | TGCGCCAGCAGCTCCCAATCCCAGGGTACCGGGGAGCTGTTTTTT
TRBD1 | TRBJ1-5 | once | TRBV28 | CASSPTGNSNQPQHF | TGTGCCAGCAGTCCGACAGGGAATAGCAATCAGCCCCAGCATTTT
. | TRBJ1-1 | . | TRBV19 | CASSIGGGAEAFF | TGTGCCAGTAGTATAGGCGGGGGCGCTGAAGCTTTCTTT
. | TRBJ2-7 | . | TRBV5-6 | CASRNKGYLQYF | TGTGCCAGCAGAAATAAGGGTTATCTGCAGTACTTC
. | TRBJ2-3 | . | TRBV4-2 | CASSRTVQGTDTDTQYF | TGTGCCAGCAGCCGGACCGTACAGGGAACGGACACAGATACGCAGTATTTT
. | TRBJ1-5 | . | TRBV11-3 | CASSPNPICNNQPQHF | TGTGCCAGCAGCCCCAACCCCATATGTAACAATCAGCCCCAGCATTTT